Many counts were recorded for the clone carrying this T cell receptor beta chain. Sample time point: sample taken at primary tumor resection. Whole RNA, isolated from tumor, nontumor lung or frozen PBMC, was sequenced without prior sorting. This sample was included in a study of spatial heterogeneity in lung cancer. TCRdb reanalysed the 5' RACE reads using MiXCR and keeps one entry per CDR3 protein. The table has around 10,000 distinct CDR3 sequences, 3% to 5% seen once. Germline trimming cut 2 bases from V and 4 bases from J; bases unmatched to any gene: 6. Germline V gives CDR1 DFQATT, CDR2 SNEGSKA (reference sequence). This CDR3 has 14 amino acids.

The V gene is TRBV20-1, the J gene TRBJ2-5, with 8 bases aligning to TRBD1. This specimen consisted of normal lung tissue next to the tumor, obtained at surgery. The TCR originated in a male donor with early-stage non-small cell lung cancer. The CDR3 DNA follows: TGCAGTGCTAGATCTACAGGGGGAGTAGAGACCCAGTACTTC. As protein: CSARSTGGVETQYF.